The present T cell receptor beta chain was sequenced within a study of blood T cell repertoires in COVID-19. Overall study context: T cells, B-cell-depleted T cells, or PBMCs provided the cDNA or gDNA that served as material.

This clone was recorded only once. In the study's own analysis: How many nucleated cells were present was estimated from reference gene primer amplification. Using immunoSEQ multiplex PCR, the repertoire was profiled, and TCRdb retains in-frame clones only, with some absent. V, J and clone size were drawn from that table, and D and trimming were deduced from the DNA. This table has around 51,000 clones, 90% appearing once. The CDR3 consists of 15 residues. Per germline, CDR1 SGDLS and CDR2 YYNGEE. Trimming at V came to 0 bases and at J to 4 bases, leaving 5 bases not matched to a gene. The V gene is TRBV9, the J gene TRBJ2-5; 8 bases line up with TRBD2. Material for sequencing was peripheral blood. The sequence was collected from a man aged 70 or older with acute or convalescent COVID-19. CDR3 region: CASSVAGGPGETQYF. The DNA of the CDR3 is TGTGCCAGCAGCGTAGCGGGGGGGCCTGGAGAGACCCAGTACTTC. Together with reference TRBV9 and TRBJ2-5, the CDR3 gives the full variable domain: DSGVTQTPKHLITATGQRVTLRCSPRSGDLSVYWYQQSLDQGLQFLIQYYNGEERAKGNILERFSAQQFPDLHSELNLSSLELGDSALYFCASSVAGGPGETQYFGPGTRLLVL.